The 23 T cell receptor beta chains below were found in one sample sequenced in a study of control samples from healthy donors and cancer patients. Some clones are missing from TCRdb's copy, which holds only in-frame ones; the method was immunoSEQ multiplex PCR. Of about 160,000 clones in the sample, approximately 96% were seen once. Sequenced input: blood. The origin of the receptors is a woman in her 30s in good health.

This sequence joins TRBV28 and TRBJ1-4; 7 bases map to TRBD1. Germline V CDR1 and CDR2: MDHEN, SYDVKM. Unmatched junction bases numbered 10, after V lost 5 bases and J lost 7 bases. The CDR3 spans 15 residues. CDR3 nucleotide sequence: TGTGCCAGCAGTAGGGCCCAGGGGGGAATTGAAAAACTGTTTTTT. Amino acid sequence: CASSRAQGGIEKLFF.

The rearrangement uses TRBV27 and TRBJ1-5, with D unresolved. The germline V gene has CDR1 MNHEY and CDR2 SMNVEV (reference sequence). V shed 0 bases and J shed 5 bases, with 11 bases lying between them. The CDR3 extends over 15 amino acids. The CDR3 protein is CASSLSWGRDQPQHF. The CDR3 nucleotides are TGTGCCAGCAGTTTATCTTGGGGTAGAGATCAGCCCCAGCATTTT.

CDR3 in amino acids: CASSLRTSQEQFF. The CDR3 region has the DNA TGTGCCAGCAGCCTTCGGACTAGCCAAGAGCAGTTCTTC. This chain connects TRBV7-8 to TRBJ2-1; 8 bases agree with TRBD2. Germline assignment: CDR1 SGHVS and CDR2 FQNEAQ. This CDR3 spans 13 amino acids. With V trimmed by 5 bases and J by 10 bases, 7 bases remained unmatched. Combining the CDR3 with reference TRBV7-8 and TRBJ2-1 gives the whole variable domain GAGVSQSPRYKVAKRGQDVALRCDPISGHVSLFWYQQALGQGPEFLTYFQNEAQLDKSGLPSDRFFAERPEGSVSTLKIQRTQQEDSAVYLCASSLRTSQEQFFGPGTRLTVL.

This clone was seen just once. CDR3 residues: CASSLVTAGEQYF. CDR3 nucleotide sequence: TGTGCCAGCAGCTTAGTGACGGCGGGCGAGCAGTACTTC. The chain recombines TRBV11-2 with TRBJ2-7, with a possible D match to TRBD2 (5 bases). The germline gives CDR1 SGHAT, CDR2 FQNNGV. The CDR3 sequence is 13 residues long. The V gene lost 1 base and the J gene lost 6 bases, with 10 bases spanning the gap. Combining the CDR3 with reference TRBV11-2 and TRBJ2-7 gives the whole variable domain EAGVAQSPRYKIIEKRQSVAFWCNPISGHATLYWYQQILGQGPKLLIQFQNNGVVDDSQLPKDRFSAERLKGVDSTLKIQPAKLEDSAVYLCASSLVTAGEQYFGPGTRLTVT.

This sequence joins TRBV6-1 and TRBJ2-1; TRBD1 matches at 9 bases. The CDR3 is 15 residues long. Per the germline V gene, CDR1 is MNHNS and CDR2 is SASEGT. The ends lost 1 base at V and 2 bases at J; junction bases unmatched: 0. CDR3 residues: CASSEGDRAYNEQFF. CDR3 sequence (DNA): TGTGCCAGCAGTGAAGGGGACAGGGCCTACAATGAGCAGTTCTTC.

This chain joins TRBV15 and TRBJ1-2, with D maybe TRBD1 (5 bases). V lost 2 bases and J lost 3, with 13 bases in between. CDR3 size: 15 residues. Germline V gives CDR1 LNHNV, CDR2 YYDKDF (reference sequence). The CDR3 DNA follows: TGTGCCACCAGCAGAACCGCCGGGACGTACTATGGCTACACCTTC. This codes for CATSRTAGTYYGYTF.

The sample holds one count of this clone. DNA for the CDR3: TGTGCCAGCAGCTTGGGGCTAGGGCCATACGAGCAGTACTTC. Translation gives CASSLGLGPYEQYF. The chain links TRBV5-6 to TRBJ2-7; D gene unclear. V lost 0 bases and J lost 4, with 11 bases in between. The CDR3 runs to 14 residues. Germline V gene data show CDR1 as SGHDT and CDR2 as YYEEEE.

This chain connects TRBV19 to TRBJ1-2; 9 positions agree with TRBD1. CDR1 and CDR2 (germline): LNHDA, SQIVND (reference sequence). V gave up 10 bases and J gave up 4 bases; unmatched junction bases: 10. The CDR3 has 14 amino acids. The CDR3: CATRDRDSSYGYTF. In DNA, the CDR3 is TGTGCCACCCGGGACAGGGATAGTAGCTATGGCTACACCTTC.

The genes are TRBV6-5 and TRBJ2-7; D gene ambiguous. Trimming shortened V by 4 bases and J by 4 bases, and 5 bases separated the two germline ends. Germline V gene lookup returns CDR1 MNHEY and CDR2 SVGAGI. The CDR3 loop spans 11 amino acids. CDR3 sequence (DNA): TGTGCCAGCAGTTGGAAGTACGAGCAGTACTTC. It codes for CASSWKYEQYF.

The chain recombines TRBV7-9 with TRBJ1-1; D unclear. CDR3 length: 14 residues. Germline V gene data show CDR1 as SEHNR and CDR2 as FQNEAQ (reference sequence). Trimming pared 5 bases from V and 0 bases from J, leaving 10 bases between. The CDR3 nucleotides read TGTGCCAGCAGCCCACCCTTTATGAACACTGAAGCTTTCTTT. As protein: CASSPPFMNTEAFF.

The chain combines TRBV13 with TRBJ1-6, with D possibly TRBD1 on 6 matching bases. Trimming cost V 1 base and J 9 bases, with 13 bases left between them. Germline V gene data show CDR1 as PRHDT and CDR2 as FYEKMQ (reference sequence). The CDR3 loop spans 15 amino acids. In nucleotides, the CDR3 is TGTGCCAGCAGCTTAGTTGCCGAACAGGGTTCACCCCTCCACTTT. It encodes CASSLVAEQGSPLHF.

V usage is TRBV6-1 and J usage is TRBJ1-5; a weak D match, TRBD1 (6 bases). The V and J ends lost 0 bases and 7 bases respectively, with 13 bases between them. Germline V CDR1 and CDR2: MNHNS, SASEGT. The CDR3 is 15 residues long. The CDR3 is CASSEARGRGQPQHF. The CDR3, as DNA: TGTGCCAGCAGTGAAGCGCGGGGGCGAGGACAGCCCCAGCATTTT.

The CDR3 is CASSPYSTSVSTDTQYF. CDR3 bases: TGCGCCAGCAGCCCTTATTCGACTAGCGTTAGCACAGATACGCAGTATTTT. The genes are TRBV5-1 and TRBJ2-3; 8 bases are shared with TRBD2. V trimming: 4 bases; J trimming: 0 bases; junction bases outside the gene matches: 10. Germline assignment: CDR1 SGHRS and CDR2 YFSETQ. This CDR3 contains 17 residues.

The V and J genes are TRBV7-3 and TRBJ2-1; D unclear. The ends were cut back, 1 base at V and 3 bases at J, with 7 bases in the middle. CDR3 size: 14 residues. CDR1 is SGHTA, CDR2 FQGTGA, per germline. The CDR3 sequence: CASSLKVSYNEQFF. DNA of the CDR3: TGTGCCAGCAGCTTAAAAGTCAGCTACAATGAGCAGTTCTTC.

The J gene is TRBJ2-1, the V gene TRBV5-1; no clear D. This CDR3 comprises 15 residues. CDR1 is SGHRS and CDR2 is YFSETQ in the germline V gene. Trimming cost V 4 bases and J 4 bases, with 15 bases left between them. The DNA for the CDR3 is TGCGCCAGCAGCGCGGAGCAGAATCCTTACAATGAGCAGTTCTTC. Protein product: CASSAEQNPYNEQFF.

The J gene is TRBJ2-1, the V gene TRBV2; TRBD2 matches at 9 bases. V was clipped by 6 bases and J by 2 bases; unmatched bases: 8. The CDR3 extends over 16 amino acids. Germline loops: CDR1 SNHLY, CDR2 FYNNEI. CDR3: CASSRPGGRAYNEQFF. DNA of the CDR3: TGTGCCAGCAGCCGCCCTGGCGGGAGGGCCTACAATGAGCAGTTCTTC.

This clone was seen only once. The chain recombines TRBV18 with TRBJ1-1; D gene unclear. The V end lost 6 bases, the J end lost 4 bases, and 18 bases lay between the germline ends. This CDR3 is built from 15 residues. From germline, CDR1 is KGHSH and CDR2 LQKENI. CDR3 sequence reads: CASSGTQGLVTEAFF. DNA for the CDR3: TGTGCCAGCTCTGGAACCCAAGGGTTGGTCACTGAAGCTTTCTTT.

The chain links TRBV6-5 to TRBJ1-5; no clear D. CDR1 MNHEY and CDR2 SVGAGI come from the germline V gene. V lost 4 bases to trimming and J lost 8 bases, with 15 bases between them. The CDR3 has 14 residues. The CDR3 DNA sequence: TGTGCCAGCAGTTTGAGTGGTGGGGTCGAGCCCCAGCATTTT. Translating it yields CASSLSGGVEPQHF.

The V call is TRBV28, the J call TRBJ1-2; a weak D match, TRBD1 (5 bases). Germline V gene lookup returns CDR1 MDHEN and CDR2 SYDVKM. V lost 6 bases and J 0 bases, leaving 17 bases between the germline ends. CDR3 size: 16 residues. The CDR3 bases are TGTGCCAGCAGCGCAATGGGGCAGGAAGCTAACTATGGCTACACCTTC. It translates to CASSAMGQEANYGYTF.

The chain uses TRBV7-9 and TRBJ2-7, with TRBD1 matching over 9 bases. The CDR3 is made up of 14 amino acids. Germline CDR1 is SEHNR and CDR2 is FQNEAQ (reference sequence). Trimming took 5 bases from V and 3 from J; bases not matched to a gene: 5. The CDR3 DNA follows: TGTGCCAGCAGCAACCGGGACAGGGTCTACGAGCAGTACTTC. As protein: CASSNRDRVYEQYF.

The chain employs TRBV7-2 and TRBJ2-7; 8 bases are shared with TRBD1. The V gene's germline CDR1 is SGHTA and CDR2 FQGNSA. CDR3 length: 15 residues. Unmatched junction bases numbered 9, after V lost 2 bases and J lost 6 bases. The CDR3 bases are TGTGCCAGCAGCTTACCCAGGACAGGGCCGGGCGAGCAGTACTTC. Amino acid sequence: CASSLPRTGPGEQYF. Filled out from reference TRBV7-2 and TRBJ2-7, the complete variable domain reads GAGVSQSPSNKVTEKGKDVELRCDPISGHTALYWYRQSLGQGLEFLIYFQGNSAPDKSGLPSDRFSAERTGGSVSTLTIQRTQQEDSAVYLCASSLPRTGPGEQYFGPGTRLTVT.

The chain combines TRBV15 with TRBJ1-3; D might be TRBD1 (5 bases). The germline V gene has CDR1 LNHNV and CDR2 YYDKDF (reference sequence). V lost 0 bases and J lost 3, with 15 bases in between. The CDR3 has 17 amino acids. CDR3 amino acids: CATSRERGSRGGNTIYF. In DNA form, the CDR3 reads TGTGCCACCAGCAGAGAGAGGGGTTCTAGGGGTGGAAACACCATATATTTT.

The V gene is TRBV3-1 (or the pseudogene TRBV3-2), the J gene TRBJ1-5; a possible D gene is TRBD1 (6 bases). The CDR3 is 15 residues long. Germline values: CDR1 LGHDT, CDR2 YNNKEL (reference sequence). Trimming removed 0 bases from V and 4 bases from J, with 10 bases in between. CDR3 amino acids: CASSQDATGNQPQHF. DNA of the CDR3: TGTGCCAGCAGCCAAGACGCAACAGGGAATCAGCCCCAGCATTTT.